Listed below are T cell receptor beta chains from one sample, sequenced in a study of blood T cells in healthy people across ages. TCRdb re-called the 5' RACE reads through MiXCR, storing one row per CDR3 protein. Here the sample spans 750,000 to 950,000 distinct CDR3 sequences, about 29% being singletons. These records were also assigned to another study, of T cells of mothers and their children.

Material: blood. The receptors come from a woman aged 35 to 49 in good health. CDR3s include the opening cysteine and the closing phenylalanine or tryptophan. D genes are given only for firm matches. A clone size is listed for some rows: how often the clone was seen (once, few, many), or a class if it is expanded.

D gene: NA
V gene: TRBV9
J gene: TRBJ2-1
clone size: once
CDR3 DNA: TGTGCCAGCAGCGCCTCAGGGAGAAATGAGCAGTTCTTC
CDR3 protein: CASSASGRNEQFF

D gene: NA
V gene: TRBV18
J gene: TRBJ2-5
clone size: few
CDR3 DNA: TGTGCCAGCTCACCAAGACAGGTACAAGAGACCCAGTACTTC
CDR3 protein: CASSPRQVQETQYF

D gene: NA
V gene: TRBV2
J gene: TRBJ1-1
clone size: NA
CDR3 DNA: TGTGCCAGCACCTGGGGAGGGGAGAACACTGAAGCTTTCTTT
CDR3 protein: CASTWGGENTEAFF

D gene: NA
V gene: TRBV20-1
J gene: TRBJ1-5
clone size: NA
CDR3 DNA: TGCAGTGCTTCTCCGGGACGCCGCAATCAGCCCCAGCATTTT
CDR3 protein: CSASPGRRNQPQHF

D gene: NA
V gene: TRBV20-1
J gene: TRBJ2-4
clone size: few
CDR3 DNA: TGCAGTGAACGTCGGTGGGCCTCCTTAGCCAAAAACATTCAGTACTTC
CDR3 protein: CSERRWASLAKNIQYF

D gene: TRBD1
V gene: TRBV20-1
J gene: TRBJ2-5
clone size: few
CDR3 DNA: TGCAGTGCTAGACCGTGGACAGGGAGCATAGAACGTAAAGAGACCCAGTACTTC
CDR3 protein: CSARPWTGSIERKETQYF

D gene: NA
V gene: TRBV20-1
J gene: TRBJ1-4
clone size: few
CDR3 DNA: TGCAGTGCTAGAGATTTCACAGGCGATAATGAAAAACTGTTTTTT
CDR3 protein: CSARDFTGDNEKLFF

D gene: TRBD2
V gene: TRBV24-1
J gene: TRBJ2-3
clone size: NA
CDR3 DNA: TGTGCCACCAGTGATCCGGGGACTAGCGGATCTACAGATACGCAGTATTTT
CDR3 protein: CATSDPGTSGSTDTQYF

D gene: NA
V gene: TRBV3-1
J gene: TRBJ2-7
clone size: many
CDR3 DNA: TGTGCCAGCAGCCAAGGGGGACATTCCTACGAGCAGTACTTC
CDR3 protein: CASSQGGHSYEQYF

D gene: TRBD1
V gene: TRBV12-3/TRBV12-4
J gene: TRBJ1-1
clone size: few
CDR3 DNA: TGTGCCAGCAGGGAAGGACAGGGGAACACTGAAGCTTTCTTT
CDR3 protein: CASREGQGNTEAFF

D gene: TRBD1
V gene: TRBV18
J gene: TRBJ2-1
clone size: few
CDR3 DNA: TGTGCCAGCTCACAAAGGACAGGGGGGGACAATGAGCAGTTCTTC
CDR3 protein: CASSQRTGGDNEQFF

D gene: NA
V gene: TRBV6-6
J gene: TRBJ1-2
clone size: few
CDR3 DNA: TGTGCCAGCAGTTACTATCAGGGGTCCTATGGCTACACCTTC
CDR3 protein: CASSYYQGSYGYTF

D gene: NA
V gene: TRBV7-2
J gene: TRBJ2-5
clone size: many
CDR3 DNA: TGTGCCAGCAGCCGAGGGATCCTCCAAGAGACCCAGTACTTC
CDR3 protein: CASSRGILQETQYF

D gene: TRBD2
V gene: TRBV28
J gene: TRBJ2-1
clone size: NA
CDR3 DNA: TGTGCCAGCAGTACCCTGGGCGGGGGGGCGTACCATGAGCAGTTCTTC
CDR3 protein: CASSTLGGGAYHEQFF

D gene: NA
V gene: TRBV30
J gene: TRBJ2-7
clone size: NA
CDR3 DNA: TGTGCCTGGAGTATGCCTCGGCCCAAGGGGAATACCTACGAGCAGTACTTC
CDR3 protein: CAWSMPRPKGNTYEQYF

D gene: NA
V gene: TRBV7-2
J gene: TRBJ2-1
clone size: NA
CDR3 DNA: TGTGCCAGCAGCCTCCCGATTAGCGGCAATGAGCAGTTCTTC
CDR3 protein: CASSLPISGNEQFF

D gene: NA
V gene: TRBV12-3/TRBV12-4
J gene: TRBJ2-7
clone size: many
CDR3 DNA: TGTGCCAGCACCCTAACCGGAAACTACGAGCAGTACTTC
CDR3 protein: CASTLTGNYEQYF

D gene: NA
V gene: TRBV20-1
J gene: TRBJ1-1
clone size: NA
CDR3 DNA: TGCAGTGCTGGGGGCTCGTTGGACGCTGAAGCTTTCTTT
CDR3 protein: CSAGGSLDAEAFF

D gene: NA
V gene: TRBV20-1
J gene: TRBJ2-4
clone size: NA
CDR3 DNA: TGCAGTGCTAGGGCGGGGGCTAAAAACATTCAGTACTTC
CDR3 protein: CSARAGAKNIQYF

D gene: TRBD1
V gene: TRBV7-9
J gene: TRBJ2-5
clone size: NA
CDR3 DNA: TGTGCCAGCGGCGCAGGACAGGGGGATCGGGAGACCCAGTACTTC
CDR3 protein: CASGAGQGDRETQYF

D gene: NA
V gene: TRBV7-2
J gene: TRBJ1-1
clone size: few
CDR3 DNA: TGTGCCAGCGAGACCGCTTTAAGGGTGGGGACTGAAGCTTTCTTT
CDR3 protein: CASETALRVGTEAFF

D gene: TRBD1
V gene: TRBV29-1
J gene: TRBJ2-7
clone size: many
CDR3 DNA: TGCAGCGTTGACCCGGGACAGCGAGCCTACGAGCAGTACTTC
CDR3 protein: CSVDPGQRAYEQYF

D gene: NA
V gene: TRBV5-1
J gene: TRBJ2-1
clone size: many
CDR3 DNA: TGCGCCAGCAGCAGGCCTACTAGCAATGAGCAGTTCTTC
CDR3 protein: CASSRPTSNEQFF

D gene: TRBD1
V gene: TRBV3-1
J gene: TRBJ2-7
clone size: few
CDR3 DNA: TGTGCCAGCAGCCGAACTTCGGGGACAGGGAACTCCTACGAGCAGTACTTC
CDR3 protein: CASSRTSGTGNSYEQYF

D gene: TRBD2
V gene: TRBV29-1
J gene: TRBJ2-5
clone size: many
CDR3 DNA: TGCAGCGTTGGTGACGGGGAGGGGGAGACCCAGTACTTC
CDR3 protein: CSVGDGEGETQYF

D gene: NA
V gene: TRBV7-2
J gene: TRBJ1-2
clone size: NA
CDR3 DNA: TGTGCCAGCAGCTCTAGCGTCGTGTATAGCTACACCTTC
CDR3 protein: CASSSSVVYSYTF

D gene: NA
V gene: TRBV20-1
J gene: TRBJ2-3
clone size: NA
CDR3 DNA: TGCAGTGCTAGTAAAGCCGGGAGATCCGGGGGAGATACGCAGTATTTT
CDR3 protein: CSASKAGRSGGDTQYF

D gene: NA
V gene: TRBV7-2
J gene: TRBJ1-1
clone size: NA
CDR3 DNA: TGTGCCAGCAGCCACGGGACGGCGAACACTGAAGCTTTCTTT
CDR3 protein: CASSHGTANTEAFF

D gene: NA
V gene: TRBV20-1
J gene: TRBJ1-5
clone size: NA
CDR3 DNA: TGCAGTGCTAGAGATCGGTATGGAAGGGGAGGGCCTCCCGGGGGTCAGCCCCAGCATTTT
CDR3 protein: CSARDRYGRGGPPGGQPQHF